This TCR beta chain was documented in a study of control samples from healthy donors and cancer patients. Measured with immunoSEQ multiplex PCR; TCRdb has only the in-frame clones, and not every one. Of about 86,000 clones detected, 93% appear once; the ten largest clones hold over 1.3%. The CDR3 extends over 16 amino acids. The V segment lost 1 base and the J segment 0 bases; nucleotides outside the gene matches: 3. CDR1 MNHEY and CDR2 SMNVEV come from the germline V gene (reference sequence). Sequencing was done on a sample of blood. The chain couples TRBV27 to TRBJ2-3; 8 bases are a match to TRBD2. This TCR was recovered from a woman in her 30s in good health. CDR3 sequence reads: CASSLYPGGSTDTQYF. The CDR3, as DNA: TGTGCCAGCAGTTTATATCCGGGAGGGAGCACAGATACGCAGTATTTT.